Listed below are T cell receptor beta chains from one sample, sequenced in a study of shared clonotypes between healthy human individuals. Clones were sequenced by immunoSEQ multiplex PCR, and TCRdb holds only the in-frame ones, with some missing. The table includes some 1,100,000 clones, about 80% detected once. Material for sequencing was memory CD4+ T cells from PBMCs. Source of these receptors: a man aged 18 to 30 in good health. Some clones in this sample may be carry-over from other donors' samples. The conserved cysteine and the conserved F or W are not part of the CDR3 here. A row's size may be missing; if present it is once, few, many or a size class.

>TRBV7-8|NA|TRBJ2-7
ASSLGTGEQY
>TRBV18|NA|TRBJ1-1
ASSPRQAAGGHAEAF
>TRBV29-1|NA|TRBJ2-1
SVRDRGLYNEQF
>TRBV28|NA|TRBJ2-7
ASTERAQGLGY
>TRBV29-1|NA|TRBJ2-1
SAKGGGSGYNEQF
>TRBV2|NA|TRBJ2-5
ASREIETQY
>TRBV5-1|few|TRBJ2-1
ASSLATGGSYNEQF
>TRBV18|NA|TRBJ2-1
ASSPPGTGQDNEQF
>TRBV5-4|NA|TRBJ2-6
ASSPDSPPAGANVLT
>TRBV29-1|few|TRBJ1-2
SVEEKDRSYGYT
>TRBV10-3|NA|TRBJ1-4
AISAGTAEGNEKLF
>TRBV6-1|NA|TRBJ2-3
ASRASGSDTQY
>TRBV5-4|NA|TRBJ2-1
ASSSGSGNEQF
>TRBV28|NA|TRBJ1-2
ASSRGGYGYT
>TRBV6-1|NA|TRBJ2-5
ASSEPDRGQETQY
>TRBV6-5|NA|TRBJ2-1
ASRGGGNEQF
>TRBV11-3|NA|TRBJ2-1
ASSLDLGQGEQF
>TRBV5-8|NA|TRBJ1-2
ATDTGPELNYGYT
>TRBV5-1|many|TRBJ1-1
ASSWLVGDTEAF
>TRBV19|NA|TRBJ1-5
ASSIPGQGNQPQH
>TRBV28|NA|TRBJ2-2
ASSPWTGGGELF
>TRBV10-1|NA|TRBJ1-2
ASSEQANYGYT
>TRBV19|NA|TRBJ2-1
ASSASGRSYNEQF
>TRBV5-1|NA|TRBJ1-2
ASRSGQGLYGYT
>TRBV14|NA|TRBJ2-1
ASSQVGTRVHNEQF
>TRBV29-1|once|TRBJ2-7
SVGTGASYEQY
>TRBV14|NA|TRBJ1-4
ASSQARGLGTNEKLF
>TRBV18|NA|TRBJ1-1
ASSPSRRNTEAF
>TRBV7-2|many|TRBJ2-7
ASSPRRVGTYEQY
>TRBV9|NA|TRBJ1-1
ASSVAPMNTEAF
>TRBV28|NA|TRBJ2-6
ASTGDLPGANVLT
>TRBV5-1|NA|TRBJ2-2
ASAYSTKRTGELF
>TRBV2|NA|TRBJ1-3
ANSVLGNTIY
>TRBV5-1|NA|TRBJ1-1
ASSLGVNWQTGTEAF
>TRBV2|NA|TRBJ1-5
ASSPGQGADQPQH
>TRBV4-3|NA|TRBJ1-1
ASSQGESQATEAF
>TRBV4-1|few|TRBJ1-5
ASSQDWGYNQPQH
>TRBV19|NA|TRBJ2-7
ASSIRLAGGPTASYEQY
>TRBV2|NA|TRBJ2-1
ASSEVLALGGGEQF
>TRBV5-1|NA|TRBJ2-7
ASSRGTQPDSLTYEQY